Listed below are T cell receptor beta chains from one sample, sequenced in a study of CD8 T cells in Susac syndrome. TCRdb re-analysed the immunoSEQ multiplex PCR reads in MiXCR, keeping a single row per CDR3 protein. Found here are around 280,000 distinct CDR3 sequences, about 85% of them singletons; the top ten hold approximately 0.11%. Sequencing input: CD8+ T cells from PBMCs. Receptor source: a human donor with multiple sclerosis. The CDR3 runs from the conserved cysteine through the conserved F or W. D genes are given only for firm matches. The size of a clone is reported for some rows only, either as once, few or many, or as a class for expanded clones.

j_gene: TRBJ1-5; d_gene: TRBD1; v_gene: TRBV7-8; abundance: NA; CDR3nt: TGTGCCAGCAGTAAACAGGGGAGCAATAGCAATCAGCCCCAGCATTTT; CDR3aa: CASSKQGSNSNQPQHF
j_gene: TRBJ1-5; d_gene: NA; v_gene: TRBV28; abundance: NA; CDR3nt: TGTGCCAGCAGTTTTGCGGGGTATAGCAATCAGCCCCAGCATTTT; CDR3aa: CASSFAGYSNQPQHF
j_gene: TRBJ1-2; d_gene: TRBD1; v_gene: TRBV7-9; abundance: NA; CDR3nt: TGTGCCAGCAGCTTAGCGAATCAGGGGGCGATGGATGGCTACACCTTC; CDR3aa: CASSLANQGAMDGYTF
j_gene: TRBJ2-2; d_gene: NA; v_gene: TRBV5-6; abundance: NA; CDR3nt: TGTGCCAGCAGCCAGTTTCGTTCGCAGGGCAAGAGCGCCGGGGAGCTGTTTTTT; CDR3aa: CASSQFRSQGKSAGELFF
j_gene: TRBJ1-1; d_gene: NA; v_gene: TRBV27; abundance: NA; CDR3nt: TGTGCCAGCAGTCTTACTCGGTTAAGTGGAGCTTTCTTT; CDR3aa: CASSLTRLSGAFF
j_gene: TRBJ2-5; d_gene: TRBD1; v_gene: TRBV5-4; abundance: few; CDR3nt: TGTGCCAGCAGCCCGGGGACAGGGGAAGAGACCCAGTACTTC; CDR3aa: CASSPGTGEETQYF
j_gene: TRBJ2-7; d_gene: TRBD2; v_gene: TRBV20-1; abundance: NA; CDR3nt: TGCAGTGCTAGAGAGGAAGCGGGAGGCTTTGGGGAGCAGTACTTC; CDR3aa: CSAREEAGGFGEQYF
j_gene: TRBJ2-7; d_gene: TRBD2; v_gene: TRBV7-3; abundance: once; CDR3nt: TGTGCCAGCAGCTTCTCTGGACTAGCGGGAGAGGTTGAGCAGTACTTC; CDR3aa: CASSFSGLAGEVEQYF
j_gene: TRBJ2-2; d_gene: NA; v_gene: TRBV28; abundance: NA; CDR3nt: TGTGCCAGCAGTTTCGGACTCACGAACACCGGGGAGCTGTTTTTT; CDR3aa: CASSFGLTNTGELFF
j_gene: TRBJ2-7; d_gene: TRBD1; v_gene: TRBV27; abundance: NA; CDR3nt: TGTGCCAGCAGTATCGGGACAGGCTTCTACGAGCAGTACTTC; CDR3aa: CASSIGTGFYEQYF
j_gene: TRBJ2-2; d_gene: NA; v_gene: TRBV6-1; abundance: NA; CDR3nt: TGTGCCAGCAGGCCCCGACTAGGAGCCCCAAGCGGGGAGCTGTTTTTT; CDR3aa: CASRPRLGAPSGELFF
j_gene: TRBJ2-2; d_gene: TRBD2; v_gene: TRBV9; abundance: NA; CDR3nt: TGTGCCAGCAGCTCTAGCGGGAGGTTTAGCGGGGAGCTGTTTTTT; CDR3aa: CASSSSGRFSGELFF
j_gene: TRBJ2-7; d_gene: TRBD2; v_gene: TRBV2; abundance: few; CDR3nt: TGTGCCAGAAGCGGGACTAGCGGATCCTACGAGCAGTACTTC; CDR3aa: CARSGTSGSYEQYF
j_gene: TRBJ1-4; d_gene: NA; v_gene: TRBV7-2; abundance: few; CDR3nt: TGTGCCAGCAGCTTAGGACGCGGACAGCTCTTTTTT; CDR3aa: CASSLGRGQLFF
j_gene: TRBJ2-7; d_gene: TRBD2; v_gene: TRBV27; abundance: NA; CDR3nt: TGTGCCAGCAGTCTGGTCCTAGCGGGAGGGGCCTACGAGCAGTACTTC; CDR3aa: CASSLVLAGGAYEQYF
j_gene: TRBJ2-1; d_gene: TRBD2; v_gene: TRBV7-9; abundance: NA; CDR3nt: TGTGCCAGCAGCTTAGGGGGAGCGGGAGAGGGCAATGAGCAGTTCTTC; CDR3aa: CASSLGGAGEGNEQFF
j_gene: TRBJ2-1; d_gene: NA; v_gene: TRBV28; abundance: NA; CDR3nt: TGTGCCAGCAGTCAACAGCTAGCGACTTACACCTACAATGAGCAGTTCTTC; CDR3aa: CASSQQLATYTYNEQFF
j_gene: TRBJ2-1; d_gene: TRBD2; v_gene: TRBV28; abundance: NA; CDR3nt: TGTGCCAGCAGCTCCTTGATCTCTAGCGGGACCCCCTACAATGAGCAGTTCTTC; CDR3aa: CASSSLISSGTPYNEQFF
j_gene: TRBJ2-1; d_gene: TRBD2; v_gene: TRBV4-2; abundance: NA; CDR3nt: TGTGCCAGCAGCCAAGATAGAGGGACTAGCCTCAATGAGCAGTTCTTC; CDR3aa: CASSQDRGTSLNEQFF
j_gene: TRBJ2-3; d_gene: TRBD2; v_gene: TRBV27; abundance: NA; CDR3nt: TGTGCCAGCACCGGGCCCGGGACTAGCGCGATCACAGATACGCAGTATTTT; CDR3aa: CASTGPGTSAITDTQYF
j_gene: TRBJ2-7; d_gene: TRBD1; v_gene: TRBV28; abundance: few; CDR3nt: TGTGCCAGCAGTTATAAAGCCGGGACAGGGATTGAGCAGTACTTC; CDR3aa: CASSYKAGTGIEQYF
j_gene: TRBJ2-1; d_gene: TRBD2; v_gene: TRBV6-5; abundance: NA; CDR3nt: TGTGCCAGCAGTTACCTTAGCGGGAGTGATGAGCAGTTCTTC; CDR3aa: CASSYLSGSDEQFF
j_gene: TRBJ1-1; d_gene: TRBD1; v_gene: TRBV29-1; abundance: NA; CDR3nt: TGCAGCGTTGGGACAGGGACTGAAGCTTTCTTT; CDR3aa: CSVGTGTEAFF
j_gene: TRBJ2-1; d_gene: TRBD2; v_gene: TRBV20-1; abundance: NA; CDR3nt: TGCAGTGCTAGAGAACTTAGCGGGTTCAATGAGCAGTTCTTC; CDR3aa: CSARELSGFNEQFF
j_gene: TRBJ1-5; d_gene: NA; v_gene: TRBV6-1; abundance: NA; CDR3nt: TGTGCCAGCACCCAACTTAGCAATCAGCCCCAGCATTTT; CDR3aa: CASTQLSNQPQHF
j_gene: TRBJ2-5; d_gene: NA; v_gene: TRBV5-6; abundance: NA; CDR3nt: TGTGCCAGCAGCTTGGACCGACAAGAGACCCAGTACTTC; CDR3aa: CASSLDRQETQYF
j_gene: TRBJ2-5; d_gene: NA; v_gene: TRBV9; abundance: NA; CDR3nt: TGTGCCAGCAGCGGCGCGGCGCGGATGGGAGAGACCCAGTACTTC; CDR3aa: CASSGAARMGETQYF
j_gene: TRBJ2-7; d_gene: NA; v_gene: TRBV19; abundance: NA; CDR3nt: TGTGCCAGTAGTATAGATCTAGAGGGCTACGAGCAGTACTTC; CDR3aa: CASSIDLEGYEQYF
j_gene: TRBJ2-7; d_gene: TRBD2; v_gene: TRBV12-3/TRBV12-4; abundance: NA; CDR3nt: TGTGCCAGCAGTTTTAAGCTAGCGGCTACCTACGAGCAGTACTTC; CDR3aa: CASSFKLAATYEQYF
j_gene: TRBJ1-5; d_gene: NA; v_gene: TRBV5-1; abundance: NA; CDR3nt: TGCGCCAGCAGCCCGTACGACGGGAATCAGCCCCAGCATTTT; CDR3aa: CASSPYDGNQPQHF
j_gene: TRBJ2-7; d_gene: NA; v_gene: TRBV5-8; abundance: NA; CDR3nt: TGTGCCAGCAGCCTGACTAGTCGGGGAGAGGACGAGCAGTACTTC; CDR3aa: CASSLTSRGEDEQYF
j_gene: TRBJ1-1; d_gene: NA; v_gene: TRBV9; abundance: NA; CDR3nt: TGTGCCAGCAGCGCCCGGGTGGTGAACACTGAAGCTTTCTTT; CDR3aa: CASSARVVNTEAFF
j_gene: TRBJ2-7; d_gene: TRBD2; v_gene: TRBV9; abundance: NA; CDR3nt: TGTGCCAGCAGCGGCGGGGGGGACAGTAAAATCGCCGAGCAGTACTTC; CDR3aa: CASSGGGDSKIAEQYF
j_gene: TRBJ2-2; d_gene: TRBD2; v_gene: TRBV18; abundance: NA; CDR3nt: TGTGCCAGCTCACTACGGACTAGTGCCGGGGAGCTGTTTTTT; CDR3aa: CASSLRTSAGELFF
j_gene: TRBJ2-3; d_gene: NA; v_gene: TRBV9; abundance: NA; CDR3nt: TGTGCCAGCAGCGCTTCGTTAGGGGGGCCACAAGATACGCAGTATTTT; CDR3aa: CASSASLGGPQDTQYF
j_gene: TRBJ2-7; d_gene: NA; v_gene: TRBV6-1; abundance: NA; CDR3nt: TGTGCCAGCAAGTATAGGACAGCAAGCTCCTACGAGCAGTACTTC; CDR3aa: CASKYRTASSYEQYF
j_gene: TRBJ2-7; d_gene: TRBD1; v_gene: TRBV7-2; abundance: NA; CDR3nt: TGTGCCAGCAGCTTCCCCAGTTCACCGGGACAGGGATTTTCCTACGAGCAGTACTTC; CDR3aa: CASSFPSSPGQGFSYEQYF
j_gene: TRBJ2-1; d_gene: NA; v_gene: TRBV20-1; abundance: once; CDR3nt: TGCAGTGCTTGGACTTCGAATGAGCAGTTCTTC; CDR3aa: CSAWTSNEQFF
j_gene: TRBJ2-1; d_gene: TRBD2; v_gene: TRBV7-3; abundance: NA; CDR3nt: TGTGCCAGCAGCTTAACTAGCGGGCTCGTGGATGAGCAGTTCTTC; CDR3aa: CASSLTSGLVDEQFF
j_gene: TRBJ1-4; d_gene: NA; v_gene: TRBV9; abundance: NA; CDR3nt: TGTGCCAGCAACCAGGGTTCTAGTGGGGAAAAACTGTTTTTT; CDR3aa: CASNQGSSGEKLFF
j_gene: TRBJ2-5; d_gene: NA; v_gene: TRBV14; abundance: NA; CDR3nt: TGTGCCAGCAGCCAAGATTCAGGAGAGACCCAGTACTTC; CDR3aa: CASSQDSGETQYF
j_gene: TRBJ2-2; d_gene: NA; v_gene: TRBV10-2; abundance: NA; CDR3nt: TGCGCCAGCACTTCCGGACCATCAGCCGGGGAGCTGTTTTTT; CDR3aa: CASTSGPSAGELFF
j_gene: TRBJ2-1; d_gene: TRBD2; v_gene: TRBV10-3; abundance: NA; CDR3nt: TGTGCCATCAGTGAGCTCGACAGGACCCGACTAGCGGTCAATGAGCAGTTCTTC; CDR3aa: CAISELDRTRLAVNEQFF
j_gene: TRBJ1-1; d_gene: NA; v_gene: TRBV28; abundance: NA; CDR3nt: TGTGCCAGCAGGGAGGACAGAGGCGCTTTCTTT; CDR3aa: CASREDRGAFF
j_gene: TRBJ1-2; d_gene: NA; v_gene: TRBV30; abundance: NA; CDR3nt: TGTGCCTGGAGTGCAGGGCAGAGGAGATATGGCTACACCTTC; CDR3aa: CAWSAGQRRYGYTF
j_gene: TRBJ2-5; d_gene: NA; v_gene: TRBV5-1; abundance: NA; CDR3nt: TGCGCCAGCAGCTTGGAACCAGCATGGGGGCAGGGGTACTTC; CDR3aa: CASSLEPAWGQGYF
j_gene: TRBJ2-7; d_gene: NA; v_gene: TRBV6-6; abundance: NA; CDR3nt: TGTGCCAGCACCGAAGCCCCCCACCAGCAGCACTTC; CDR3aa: CASTEAPHQQHF
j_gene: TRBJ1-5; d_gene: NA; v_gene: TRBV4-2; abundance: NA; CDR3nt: TGTGCCAGCAGCCAAGATAGGAGAGGGGGAATCAATCAGCCCCAGCATTTT; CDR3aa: CASSQDRRGGINQPQHF
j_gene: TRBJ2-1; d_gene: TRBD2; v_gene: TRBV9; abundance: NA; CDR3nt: TGTGCCAGCAGCGTAGTAGGCGGGAGGGGCGGCTACAATGAGCAGTTCTTC; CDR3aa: CASSVVGGRGGYNEQFF
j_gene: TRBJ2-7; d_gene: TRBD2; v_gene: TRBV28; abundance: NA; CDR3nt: TGTGCCAGCAGTTTGGGGCGGGAGTCGAACGACGAGCAGTACTTC; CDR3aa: CASSLGRESNDEQYF
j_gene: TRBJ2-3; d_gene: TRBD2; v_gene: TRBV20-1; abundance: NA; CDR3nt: TGCAGTGCTAGACCGAACGAACTCGGCGAACTAGCGGACGCTGGCGGTACAGATACGCAGTATTTT; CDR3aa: CSARPNELGELADAGGTDTQYF
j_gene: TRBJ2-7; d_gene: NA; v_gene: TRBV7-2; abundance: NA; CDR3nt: TGTGCCAGCAGCTTAGGGACTATCGCCTACGAGCAGTACTTC; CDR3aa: CASSLGTIAYEQYF
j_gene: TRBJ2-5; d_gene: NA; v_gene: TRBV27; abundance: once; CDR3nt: TGTGCCAGCAGTTTATCCGGAATGGCGAAAGAGACCCAGTACTTC; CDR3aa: CASSLSGMAKETQYF
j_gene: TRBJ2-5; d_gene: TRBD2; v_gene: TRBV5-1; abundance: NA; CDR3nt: TGCGCCAGCAGCTGGAATCGCGGGGGGCGCGGGCAAGAGACCCAGTACTTC; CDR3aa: CASSWNRGGRGQETQYF